The 21 T cell receptor beta chains listed next were all sequenced from one sample in a study of prognosis after radiotherapy for stage I lung cancer. Genomic DNA served as the source from which two-round multiplex PCR generated TCR beta CDR3 amplicons. Primers (each specific to one TRBV or TRBJ gene) were used in first-round PCR. TCRdb independently ran MiXCR on the multiplex PCR reads; one entry per CDR3 protein. In the table there are roughly 38,000 distinct CDR3 sequences, roughly 24% of which are singletons. The sequenced sample was PBMCs, obtained before or after stereotactic body radiation therapy (not recorded which). The receptors were gathered from a donor older than 45 with non-small cell lung cancer.

This clonotype occurred many times. V usage is TRBV20-1 and J usage is TRBJ2-3; no clear D. V gave up 6 bases and J gave up 2 bases, with 6 bases separating them. Germline V gene sequence: CDR1 DFQATT, CDR2 SNEGSKA (reference sequence). This CDR3 contains 11 residues. DNA of the CDR3: TGCAGTGCCGGAGACACAGATACGCAGTATTTT. Residues: CSAGDTDTQYF.

In this sample, this clonotype turned up many times. The chain is built from TRBV12-3 or TRBV12-4 and TRBJ1-3, with D maybe TRBD1 (6 bases). CDR3 length: 12 residues. Trimming cost V 5 bases and J 8 bases, with 10 bases left between them. CDR3 region: CASSREGDTIYF. DNA for the CDR3: TGTGCCAGCAGTAGGGAGGGGGACACCATATATTTT.

The table lists this clonotype with many counts. CDR3 in DNA: TGTGCCAGTAGGCCGGGACTAGCGCTTTCGGATGAGCAGTTCTTC. Translating gives CASRPGLALSDEQFF. This rearrangement joins TRBV19 to TRBJ2-1; 10 nucleotides align to TRBD2. Losses at the gene ends were 6 bases for V and 8 bases for J; bases not matched to a gene: 10. The germline CDR1 and CDR2 sequences are LNHDA and SQIVND (reference sequence). This CDR3 comprises 15 residues.

This clonotype was counted ten times or more. V and J are TRBV6-1 and TRBJ2-3; TRBD1 matches at 8 bases. The CDR3 sequence is 14 residues long. The germline V gene has CDR1 MNHNS and CDR2 SASEGT. Trimming cost V 7 bases and J 6 bases; bases outside gene matches: 9. The DNA of the CDR3 is TGTGCCAGCACCTCGACAGGGGCGAGGGATACGCAGTATTTT. Protein product: CASTSTGARDTQYF.

Ten or more counts support this clonotype. This chain links TRBV20-1 with TRBJ2-7; 8 positions match TRBD1. The CDR3 spans 13 residues. Germline trimming cut 5 bases from V and 5 bases from J; bases unmatched to any gene: 8. Germline V gene sequence: CDR1 DFQATT, CDR2 SNEGSKA (reference sequence). The CDR3 region is CSAARTGSHEQYF. The CDR3, as DNA: TGCAGTGCTGCTCGGACAGGGTCCCACGAGCAGTACTTC.

The V gene is TRBV5-4, the J gene TRBJ2-4; D gene ambiguous. The germline V and J ends were trimmed by 0 bases and 5 bases, with 9 bases remaining between them. Germline CDR1 and CDR2: SGHNT and YYREEE (reference sequence). The CDR3 is 14 amino acids. The CDR3 DNA is TGTGCCAGCAGCTTGGGCCAGAACCAAAACATTCAGTACTTC. This codes for CASSLGQNQNIQYF.

The genes are TRBV5-1 and TRBJ2-7; no reliable D call. V shed 4 bases and J shed 5 bases, with 19 bases lying between them. Germline CDR1 SGHRS, CDR2 YFSETQ. This CDR3 spans 15 amino acids. The CDR3 DNA follows: TGCGCCAGCAGCGAAGGGTACATGGGTTGGGACGAGCAGTACTTC. Encoded protein: CASSEGYMGWDEQYF.

The rearrangement links TRBV10-2 to TRBJ2-1; D is ambiguous. CDR3 length equals 13 residues. V lost 8 bases, J lost 5 bases, and 13 bases lay in between. Germline V gene sequence: CDR1 WSHSY, CDR2 SAAADI. The chain's CDR3 is CASGQVKHNEQFF. The CDR3 DNA follows: TGCGCCAGCGGCCAGGTTAAGCACAATGAGCAGTTCTTC.

This clonotype was seen many times. J is TRBJ2-5 and V is TRBV28; D gene ambiguous. CDR1 and CDR2 (germline): MDHEN, SYDVKM. The V end was cut by 5 bases, the J end by 2 bases, with 15 bases between. The CDR3 consists of 15 residues. The CDR3 reads CASSRPGRYQETQYF. As DNA, the CDR3 is TGTGCCAGCAGTCGACCCGGACGGTATCAAGAGACCCAGTACTTC.

Many counts were recorded for this clonotype. The gene calls are TRBV6-1 and TRBJ2-2, with no clear D. The V gene's germline CDR1 is MNHNS and CDR2 SASEGT. Trimming removed 5 bases at V and 0 bases at J, with 16 bases between. CDR3 size: 17 residues. CDR3 in DNA: TGTGCCAGCAGTCCCGGAAGGGCAGCAACGAACACCGGGGAGCTGTTTTTT. This encodes CASSPGRAATNTGELFF.

This clonotype was seen more than once but under ten times. The CDR3 DNA is TGTGCCTGGAACGGGGGTGGGGCTAATGAAAAACTGTTTTTT. Residues: CAWNGGGANEKLFF. The chain joins TRBV30 to TRBJ1-4; TRBD1 might be the D (5 bases). V was trimmed by 4 bases and J by 3 bases, leaving 12 bases between them. Germline CDR1 and CDR2: GTSNPN and SVGIG (reference sequence). This CDR3 spans 14 amino acids.

This clonotype was counted at least ten times. DNA of the CDR3: TGTGCCAGTAGTAACCTAGCCGGGGGGGCTGATGTGAATGAGCAGTTCTTC. Its protein product is CASSNLAGGADVNEQFF. V gene TRBV19 combines with J gene TRBJ2-1; TRBD2 matches 8 bases. The CDR3 loop spans 17 amino acids. CDR1 and CDR2 (germline): LNHDA, SQIVND (reference sequence). After removal of 4 bases from V and 7 bases from J, the junction contained 15 bases not matched to a gene.

There are a few counts of this clonotype. This may come from a read error, since a much larger clone is one base off. The chain recombines TRBV20-1 with TRBJ2-7; TRBD2 aligns across 9 bases. The CDR3 runs to 14 residues. Losses at the gene ends were 3 bases for V and 4 bases for J; bases not matched to a gene: 7. Germline V gene lookup returns CDR1 DFQATT and CDR2 SNEGSKA (reference sequence). In nucleotides, the CDR3 is TGCAGTGCTAGGTGGCGGGGGGGCAGTTACGAGCAGTACTTC. Translated, it gives CSARWRGGSYEQYF.

There are many counts of this clonotype. The gene calls are TRBV28 and TRBJ2-1, with D unresolved. The CDR3 is made up of 15 amino acids. Germline-derived CDR1 and CDR2 are MDHEN and SYDVKM. V lost 5 bases and J lost 2, with 13 bases in between. This CDR3 reads CASSPSGVAYNEQFF. CDR3 in DNA: TGTGCCAGCAGTCCCTCCGGTGTGGCCTACAATGAGCAGTTCTTC.

This clonotype was counted ten times or more. The rearrangement uses TRBV6-2 or TRBV6-3 and TRBJ2-7; D is possibly TRBD1 (5 bases). Trimming took off 6 bases at V and 0 bases at J, with 30 bases between the two ends. CDR3 length: 20 amino acids. Germline CDR1 is MNHEY and CDR2 is SVGEGT. CDR3 bases: TGTGCCAGCAGCTTCTCCCTTGGCAGGGCAGTTACGCATTTCTCCTACGAGCAGTACTTC. This codes for CASSFSLGRAVTHFSYEQYF.

This clonotype was detected ten times or more. The chain couples TRBV5-4 to TRBJ2-7; unclear D gene. Between the trimmed V and J ends, which lost 3 bases and 0 bases, there was a span of 7 bases. The germline gives CDR1 SGHNT, CDR2 YYREEE (reference sequence). The CDR3 has 13 amino acids. CDR3 region: CASSSGSSYEQYF. CDR3 sequence (DNA): TGTGCCAGCAGCTCGGGTAGCTCCTACGAGCAGTACTTC.

This clonotype was counted many times. The chain carries TRBV27 and TRBJ1-1; D unresolved. V lost 0 bases to trimming and J lost 0 bases, with 8 bases between them. Looked up from germline, CDR1 is MNHEY and CDR2 is SMNVEV (reference sequence). This CDR3 is built from 15 residues. CDR3 nucleotides: TGTGCCAGCAGTTTATCCGTCCTACTGAACACTGAAGCTTTCTTT. Its translation: CASSLSVLLNTEAFF.

The sample holds many counts of this clonotype. The V gene is TRBV6-1, the J gene TRBJ2-3; TRBD2 agrees at 13 bases. Unmatched junction bases numbered 6, after V lost 0 bases and J lost 9 bases. Germline CDR1 is MNHNS and CDR2 is SASEGT. The CDR3 runs 16 residues. CDR3 region: CASSEAPGLAGKTQYF. CDR3 nucleotides: TGTGCCAGCAGTGAAGCCCCGGGACTAGCGGGAAAGACGCAGTATTTT.

This clonotype was observed at least ten times. This chain connects TRBV28 to TRBJ2-2; the D gene is possibly TRBD2 (7 bases). V lost 3 bases, J lost 0 bases, and 23 bases lay in between. The CDR3 is made up of 20 amino acids. The germline gives CDR1 MDHEN, CDR2 SYDVKM. CDR3 amino acids: CASSFRGTLTGGPNTGELFF. The CDR3 DNA reads TGTGCCAGCAGTTTCAGAGGGACCCTTACGGGGGGCCCGAACACCGGGGAGCTGTTTTTT.

This clonotype was recorded many times. The J gene is TRBJ2-2, the V gene TRBV6-2 or TRBV6-3; D remains unclear. The germline V gene encodes CDR1 MNHEY and CDR2 SVGEGT. The V gene lost 5 bases and the J gene lost 5 bases, with 12 bases spanning the gap. The CDR3 spans 14 residues. The CDR3, as DNA: TGTGCCAGCAGTGAGGAAGATTTAACCGGGGAGCTGTTTTTT. Encoded protein: CASSEEDLTGELFF.

This clonotype has at least ten counts. This chain uses TRBV20-1 with TRBJ2-7; TRBD2 aligns across 12 bases. The V segment lost 8 bases and the J segment 1 base; nucleotides outside the gene matches: 3. The CDR3 is made up of 13 amino acids. CDR1 is DFQATT, CDR2 SNEGSKA, per germline (reference sequence). CDR3 loop: CSLAGGPSYEQYF. The CDR3 DNA follows: TGCAGTCTAGCGGGAGGGCCTTCCTACGAGCAGTACTTC.